This T cell receptor beta chain emerged from a study of OX40 agonist ivuxolimab in advanced cancers. Here immunoSEQ multiplex PCR was the method, and the copy in TCRdb shows in-frame clones only, minus some. This sample carries about 46,000 clones, approximately 86% of them seen once, and the ten largest clones take about 10%. This clone was recorded only once. The origin of this receptor is an adult with an advanced solid tumor such as melanoma, head and neck, liver or kidney cancer. The material was CD4+ or CD8+ T cells sorted from blood, obtained in a trial of the OX40 agonist ivuxolimab.

The CDR3 loop reads CASSSRYEQYF. DNA for the CDR3: TGTGCCAGCAGCTCCCGCTACGAGCAGTACTTC. V and J are TRBV9 and TRBJ2-7, with no clear D. Germline CDR1 reads SGDLS; CDR2 reads YYNGEE. Trimming took 4 bases from V and 3 from J, leaving 5 bases between them. This CDR3 is built from 11 residues.